This TCR beta chain is drawn from a study of spatial heterogeneity in lung cancer. Across the whole study: The library had UMIs, and each TCR and UMI pair averaged more than ten raw reads.

Each TCR cDNA molecule bore a unique molecular identifier. Using its own MiXCR run on the 5' RACE reads, TCRdb lists one record per CDR3 protein. The table shows under 85,000 distinct CDR3 sequences, with approximately 8% occurring only once. Sample time point: sample taken at primary tumor resection. Unsorted whole RNA of tumor, nontumor lung or frozen PBMC was sequenced. The sequence was obtained from a male donor with early-stage non-small cell lung cancer. The specimen comprised PBMCs, sampled at surgery.

The CDR3 coding sequence is TGTGCCAGCAGCTTAAACTTTAGACTAGCGGGAATGCGGACAGATACGCAGTATTTT. It translates to CASSLNFRLAGMRTDTQYF. The chain employs TRBV7-2 and TRBJ2-3, with 11 bases matching TRBD2. The CDR3 runs to 19 residues. Losses at the gene ends were 2 bases for V and 3 bases for J; bases not matched to a gene: 13. Germline CDR1 reads SGHTA; CDR2 reads FQGNSA.